Presented here are 13 T cell receptor beta chains from one specimen sequenced in a study of sequential checkpoint blockade in melanoma. Treatment reported: randomized to nivolumab then ipilimumab (arm A) or the reverse (arm B). The protocol was immunoSEQ multiplex PCR, while the TCRdb copy is restricted to in-frame clones and leaves out a portion. The repertoire includes some 9,200 clones, approximately 25% of them detected once, and 9.5% to 12% sits in the top ten. The sample here was tumor tissue (inferred from file names), taken from a patient given nivolumab and ipilimumab in sequence. Receptors originate from a human donor with melanoma.

The chain recombines TRBV19 with TRBJ2-7; D might be TRBD2 (5 bases). This CDR3 region has 14 residues. Trimming took 4 bases from V and 2 from J, leaving 12 bases between them. Germline loops: CDR1 LNHDA, CDR2 SQIVND (reference sequence). CDR3: CASSTGGQTYEQYF. Written as DNA, the CDR3 is TGTGCCAGTAGTACGGGCGGGCAAACCTACGAGCAGTACTTC.

V gene TRBV5-1 combines with J gene TRBJ1-1; no clear D. This CDR3 has 15 residues. The V end was cut by 0 bases, the J end by 1 base, with 10 bases between. The germline V gene has CDR1 SGHRS and CDR2 YFSETQ. The CDR3 DNA follows: TGCGCCAGCAGCTTGGCTTACACAGCGAACACTGAAGCTTTCTTT. It yields the protein CASSLAYTANTEAFF.

The chain employs TRBV23-1 and TRBJ1-6, with no clear D. TRBV23-1 counts as an open reading frame of uncertain function. Trimming stripped 6 bases from V and 4 bases from J, with 19 bases between. The length of the CDR3 is 17 residues. In nucleotides, the CDR3 is TGCGCCAGCAGCCCCGGTCCCGGGTATAATTATAATTCACCCCTCCACTTT. It translates to CASSPGPGYNYNSPLHF.

The gene calls are TRBV6-7 and TRBJ2-3; the match to TRBD1 covers 7 bases. TRBV6-7 is classed as an ORF, of uncertain function. V shed 5 bases and J 14 bases; nucleotides not matched to a gene: 7. The CDR3 covers 11 residues. This CDR3 is CASSAGGMGYF. In nucleotides, the CDR3 is TGTGCCAGCAGTGCAGGGGGTATGGGGTATTTT.

This clone was observed a few times. V is TRBV11-3 and J is TRBJ2-7; TRBD1 matches 11 bases. The trim removed 4 bases at V and 3 bases at J, leaving 11 bases unmatched. This CDR3 has 17 residues. Per germline, CDR1 SGHNT and CDR2 YENEEA. CDR3 nucleotide sequence: TGTGCCAGCAGCTGGACAGGGGGCTTAAAGCCAATCTACGAGCAGTACTTC. Translation: CASSWTGGLKPIYEQYF.

This clone is judged medium-sized. This sample includes further DNA sequences coding for the same CDR3. This chain joins TRBV11-3 and TRBJ2-7, with TRBD2 matching 8 bases. This CDR3 contains 15 residues. Germline loops: CDR1 SGHNT, CDR2 YENEEA. Trimming cost V 2 bases and J 1 base; bases outside gene matches: 4. The CDR3: CASSLFGGESYEQYF. CDR3 DNA sequence: TGTGCCAGCAGCTTATTCGGGGGGGAATCCTACGAGCAGTACTTC.

This clone was observed a handful of times. The chain recombines TRBV5-1 with TRBJ1-2; weak D call: TRBD1 (5 bases). V was cut by 1 base and J by 0 bases, with 10 bases left in between. The CDR3 consists of 15 residues. From germline, CDR1 is SGHRS and CDR2 YFSETQ. This chain's CDR3 is CASSLSWGANYGYTF. Here the CDR3 DNA reads TGCGCCAGCAGCTTGTCCTGGGGGGCTAACTATGGCTACACCTTC.

This clone ranks as medium-sized. V is TRBV11-3 and J is TRBJ2-1; TRBD2 aligns across 8 bases. After removal of 3 bases from V and 5 bases from J, the junction contained 6 bases not matched to a gene. CDR1 is SGHNT, CDR2 YENEEA, per germline. This CDR3 spans 15 amino acids. The CDR3 loop reads CASSFVAGPNNEQFF. In nucleotides, the CDR3 is TGTGCCAGCAGCTTCGTAGCGGGGCCGAACAATGAGCAGTTCTTC. Full variable domain (missing parts from reference TRBV11-3 and TRBJ2-1): EAGVVQSPRYKIIEKKQPVAFWCNPISGHNTLYWYLQNLGQGPELLIRYENEEAVDDSQLPKDRFSAERLKGVDSTLKIQPAELGDSAVYLCASSFVAGPNNEQFFGPGTRLTVL.

The rearrangement joins TRBV2 to TRBJ1-2; D might be TRBD1 (5 bases). Trimming removed 6 bases from V and 4 bases from J, with 21 bases in between. Per the germline V gene, CDR1 is SNHLY and CDR2 is FYNNEI. CDR3 size: 16 residues. CDR3 DNA: TGTGCCAGCAGCTTCACTGAAGGGACGGTTATCTATGGCTACACCTTC. Translating gives CASSFTEGTVIYGYTF.

The V gene is TRBV19, the J gene TRBJ2-1; tentative D call: TRBD1 (5 bases). This CDR3 is 13 amino acids long. V was clipped by 1 base and J by 9 bases, with 10 bases between them. CDR1 and CDR2 from the germline V gene are LNHDA and SQIVND (reference sequence). CDR3 sequence reads: CASSIGTQGEQFF. In DNA form, the CDR3 reads TGTGCCAGTAGTATAGGAACGCAGGGTGAGCAGTTCTTC.

This clone was seen only a few times. J is TRBJ2-1 and V is TRBV28; D not certain. The germline V and J ends were trimmed by 5 bases and 1 base, with 27 bases remaining between them. Germline CDR1 is MDHEN and CDR2 is SYDVKM. The CDR3 is 20 amino acids. The CDR3 bases are TGTGCCAGCAGTACCAAACTCTGGGCGGCTCCGCGGTTTTCCTACAATGAGCAGTTCTTC. Translating gives CASSTKLWAAPRFSYNEQFF.

The chain combines TRBV7-7 with TRBJ2-1; D possibly matches TRBD1 or TRBD2 (6 bases each). There are 15 residues in the CDR3. Trimming removed 1 base at V and 6 bases at J, with 13 bases between. Germline V gene lookup returns CDR1 SSHAT and CDR2 FNYEAQ (reference sequence). The CDR3 region has the DNA TGTGCCAGCAGCTTAGGGGGGGCTCACATCAATGAGCAGTTCTTC. Residues: CASSLGGAHINEQFF. The whole variable domain, remainder taken from reference TRBV7-7 and TRBJ2-1, is GAGVSQSPRYKVTKRGQDVTLRCDPISSHATLYWYQQALGQGPEFLTYFNYEAQPDKSGLPSDRFSAERPEGSISTLTIQRTEQRDSAMYRCASSLGGAHINEQFFGPGTRLTVL.

CDR3 in amino acids: CASSLRVPKETQYF. The CDR3 nucleotides read TGCGCCAGCAGCTTGAGAGTTCCAAAAGAGACCCAGTACTTC. The chain carries TRBV5-1 and TRBJ2-5, with D uncertain. V was pared by 1 base and J by 3 bases, with 10 bases between. The CDR3 extends over 14 amino acids. Germline V CDR1 and CDR2: SGHRS, YFSETQ.